This T cell receptor (beta chain) was profiled in a study of Ad26.COV2.S vaccination and SARS-CoV-2 variants. The CDR3 covers 13 residues. CDR1 LGHNA and CDR2 YNFKEQ come from the germline V gene. V was cut by 0 bases and J by 6 bases, with 8 bases left in between. The treatment denotes: over 15 received Ad26.COV2.S at low or high dose, single or two shots; five or six received placebo; per-sample allocation not given. The study sampled participants on day 63 after the first vaccine or placebo injection. Within Boston, the person who donated was an adult of 18-55 years. The vaccine delivered Wuhan-strain SARS-CoV-2 spike through an Ad26 vector. The method was immunoSEQ multiplex PCR; TCRdb's version includes in-frame clones alone and lacks a portion of them. This table holds more than 250,000 clones, 70% to 90% found once.

This TCR was recovered from a person aged 18-65 years who received the Ad26.COV2.S COVID-19 vaccine or a placebo. Here the sequenced sample was peripheral blood, taken in a trial of Ad26.COV2.S vaccine versus placebo. The V call is TRBV4-2, the J call TRBJ1-1, with D perhaps TRBD1 (5 bases). The CDR3 DNA follows: TGTGCCAGCAGCCAAGACAGGGTGGCTGAAGCTTTCTTT. It specifies CASSQDRVAEAFF.